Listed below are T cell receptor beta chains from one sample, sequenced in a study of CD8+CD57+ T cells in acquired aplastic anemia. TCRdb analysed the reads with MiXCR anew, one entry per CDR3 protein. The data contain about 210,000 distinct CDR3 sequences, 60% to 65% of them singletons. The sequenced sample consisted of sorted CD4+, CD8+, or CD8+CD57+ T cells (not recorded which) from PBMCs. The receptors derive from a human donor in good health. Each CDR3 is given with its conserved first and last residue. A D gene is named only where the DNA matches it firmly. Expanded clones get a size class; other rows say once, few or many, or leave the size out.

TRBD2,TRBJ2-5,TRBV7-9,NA,CASSFGLAGGTETQYF,TGTGCCAGCAGCTTTGGACTAGCGGGAGGGACAGAGACCCAGTACTTC
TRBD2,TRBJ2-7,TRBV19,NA,CASSFELAGGTYEQYF,TGTGCCAGTAGTTTCGAGCTAGCGGGAGGTACCTACGAGCAGTACTTC
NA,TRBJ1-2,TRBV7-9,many,CASSPGGTNYGYTF,TGTGCCAGCAGCCCGGGGGGGACTAACTATGGCTACACCTTC
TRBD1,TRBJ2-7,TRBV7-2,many,CASSGDRAYEQYF,TGTGCCAGCAGCGGGGACAGAGCCTACGAGCAGTACTTC
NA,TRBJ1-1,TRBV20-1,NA,CSAKGRLNTEAFF,TGCAGTGCTAAGGGACGGCTAAACACTGAAGCTTTCTTT
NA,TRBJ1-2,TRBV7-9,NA,CASGGYGYTF,TGTGCCAGTGGGGGGTACGGCTACACCTTC
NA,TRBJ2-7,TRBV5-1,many,CASSLVGSYEQYF,TGCGCCAGCAGCTTGGTCGGTTCCTACGAGCAGTACTTC
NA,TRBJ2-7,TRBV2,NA,CASSESKGVSYEQYF,TGTGCCAGCAGTGAATCTAAGGGGGTGAGCTACGAGCAGTACTTC
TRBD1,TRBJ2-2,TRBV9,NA,CASSLYGTGDTGELFF,TGTGCCAGCAGCTTATACGGGACAGGAGACACCGGGGAGCTGTTTTTT
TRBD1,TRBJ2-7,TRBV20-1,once,CSARAGTAYEQYF,TGCAGTGCTAGGGCCGGGACAGCCTACGAGCAGTACTTC
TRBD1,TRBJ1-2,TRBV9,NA,CASSVGQGNSHLSYGYTF,TGTGCCAGCAGCGTAGGACAGGGAAACAGCCACTTATCCTATGGCTACACCTTC